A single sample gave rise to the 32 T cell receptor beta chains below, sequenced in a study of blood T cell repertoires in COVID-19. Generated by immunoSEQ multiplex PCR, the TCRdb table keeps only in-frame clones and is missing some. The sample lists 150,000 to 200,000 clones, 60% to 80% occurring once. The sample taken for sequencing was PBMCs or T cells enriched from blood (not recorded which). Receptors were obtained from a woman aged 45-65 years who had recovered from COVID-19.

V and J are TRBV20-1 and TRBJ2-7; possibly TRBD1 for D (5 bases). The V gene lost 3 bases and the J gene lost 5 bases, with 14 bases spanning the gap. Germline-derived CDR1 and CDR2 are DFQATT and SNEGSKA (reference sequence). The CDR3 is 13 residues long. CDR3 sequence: CSASRQGYHEQYF. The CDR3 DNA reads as TGCAGTGCTAGTAGGCAGGGATACCACGAGCAGTACTTC.

CDR3 nucleotide sequence: TGTGCCAGCAGCCCTCTCGGGACAATGAACGGCTACACCTTC. It encodes CASSPLGTMNGYTF. The chain has TRBV5-6 and TRBJ1-2, with a tentative D call TRBD1 (6 bases). Trimming cost V 4 bases and J 8 bases, with 18 bases left between them. The CDR3 is 14 amino acids. Germline V gene data show CDR1 as SGHDT and CDR2 as YYEEEE.

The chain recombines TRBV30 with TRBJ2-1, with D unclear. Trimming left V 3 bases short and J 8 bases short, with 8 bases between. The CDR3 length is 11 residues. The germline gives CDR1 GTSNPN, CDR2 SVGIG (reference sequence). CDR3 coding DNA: TGTGCCTGGAGCCTTTCCCATGAGCAGTTCTTC. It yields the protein CAWSLSHEQFF.

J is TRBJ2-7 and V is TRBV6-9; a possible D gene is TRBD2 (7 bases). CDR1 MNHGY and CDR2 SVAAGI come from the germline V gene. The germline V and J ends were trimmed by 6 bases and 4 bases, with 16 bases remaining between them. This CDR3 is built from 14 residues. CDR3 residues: CASRGGGSAYEQYF. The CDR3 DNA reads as TGTGCCAGCAGAGGGGGGGGCTCGGCGTACGAGCAGTACTTC.

CDR3 residues: CASSSVGGVSYEQYF. The CDR3 nucleotides are TGTGCCAGCAGTTCCGTCGGGGGGGTCTCCTACGAGCAGTACTTC. The genes are TRBV28 and TRBJ2-7; 8 bases align to TRBD2. The CDR3 runs 15 residues. V was clipped by 4 bases and J by 0 bases; unmatched bases: 5. Germline V lookup: CDR1 MDHEN, CDR2 SYDVKM.

The CDR3 DNA is TGTGCCAGCACTCGGGATGGGAACACTGAAGCTTTCTTT. Residues: CASTRDGNTEAFF. This chain uses TRBV28 with TRBJ1-1; D call uncertain. CDR3 length: 13 residues. Germline lookup yields CDR1 MDHEN and CDR2 SYDVKM. The V end was cut by 7 bases, the J end by 1 base, with 10 bases between.

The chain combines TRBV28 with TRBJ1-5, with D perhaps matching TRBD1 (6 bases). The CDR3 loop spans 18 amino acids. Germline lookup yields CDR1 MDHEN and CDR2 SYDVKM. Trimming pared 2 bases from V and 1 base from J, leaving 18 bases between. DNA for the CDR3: TGTGCCAGCAGTTTAGGCGGCGGGGGAGGGGGGAGCAATCAGCCCCAGCATTTT. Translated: CASSLGGGGGGSNQPQHF. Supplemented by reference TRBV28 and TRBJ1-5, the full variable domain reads DVKVTQSSRYLVKRTGEKVFLECVQDMDHENMFWYRQDPGLGLRLIYFSYDVKMKEKGDIPEGYSVSREKKERFSLILESASTNQTSMYLCASSLGGGGGGSNQPQHFGDGTRLSIL.

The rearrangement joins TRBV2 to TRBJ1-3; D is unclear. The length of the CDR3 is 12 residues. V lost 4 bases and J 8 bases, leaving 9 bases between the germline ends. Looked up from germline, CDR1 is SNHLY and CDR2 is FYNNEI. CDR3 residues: CASSVYSDTIYF. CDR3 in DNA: TGTGCCAGCAGTGTGTACTCGGACACCATATATTTT.

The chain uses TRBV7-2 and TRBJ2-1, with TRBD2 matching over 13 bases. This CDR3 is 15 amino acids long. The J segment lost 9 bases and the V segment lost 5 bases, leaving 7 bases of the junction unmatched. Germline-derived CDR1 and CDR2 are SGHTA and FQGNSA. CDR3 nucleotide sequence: TGTGCCAGCAGCCAAAGCAGGACTAGCGGGGGTGAGCAGTTCTTC. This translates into CASSQSRTSGGEQFF.

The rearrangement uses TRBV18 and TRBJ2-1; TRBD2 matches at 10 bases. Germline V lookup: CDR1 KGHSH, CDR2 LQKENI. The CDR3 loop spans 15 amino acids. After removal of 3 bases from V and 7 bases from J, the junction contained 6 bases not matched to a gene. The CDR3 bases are TGTGCCAGCTCACCCAAGCTAGCGGGAGAAAATGAGCAGTTCTTC. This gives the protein CASSPKLAGENEQFF.

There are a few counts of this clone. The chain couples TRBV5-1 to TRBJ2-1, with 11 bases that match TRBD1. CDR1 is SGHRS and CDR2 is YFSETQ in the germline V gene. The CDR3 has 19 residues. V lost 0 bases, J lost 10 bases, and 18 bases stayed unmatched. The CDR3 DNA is TGCGCCAGCAGCTTGGGATTCGGCCACTCCGGGACAGGGGGGGGAGAGCAGTTCTTC. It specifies CASSLGFGHSGTGGGEQFF.

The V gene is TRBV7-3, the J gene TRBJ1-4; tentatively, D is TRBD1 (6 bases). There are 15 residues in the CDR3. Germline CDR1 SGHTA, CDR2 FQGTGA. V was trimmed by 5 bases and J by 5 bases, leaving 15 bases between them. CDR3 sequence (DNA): TGTGCCAGCAGCCTACTCCACAGGGTGAATGAAAAACTGTTTTTT. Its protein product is CASSLLHRVNEKLFF. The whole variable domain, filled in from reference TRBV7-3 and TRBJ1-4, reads GAGVSQTPSNKVTEKGKYVELRCDPISGHTALYWYRQSLGQGPEFLIYFQGTGAADDSGLPNDRFFAVRPEGSVSTLKIQRTERGDSAVYLCASSLLHRVNEKLFFGSGTQLSVL.

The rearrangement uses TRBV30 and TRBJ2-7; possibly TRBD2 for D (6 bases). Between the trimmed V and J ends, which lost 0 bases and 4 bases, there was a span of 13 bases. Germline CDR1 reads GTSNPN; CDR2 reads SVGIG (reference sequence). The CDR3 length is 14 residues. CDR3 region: CAWSVGGIVYEQYF. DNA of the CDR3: TGTGCCTGGAGTGTTGGGGGGATCGTTTACGAGCAGTACTTC. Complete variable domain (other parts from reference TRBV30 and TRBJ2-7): SQTIHQWPATLVQPVGSPLSLECTVEGTSNPNLYWYRQAAGRGLQLLFYSVGIGQISSEVPQNLSASRPQDRQFILSSKKLLLSDSGFYLCAWSVGGIVYEQYFGPGTRLTVT.

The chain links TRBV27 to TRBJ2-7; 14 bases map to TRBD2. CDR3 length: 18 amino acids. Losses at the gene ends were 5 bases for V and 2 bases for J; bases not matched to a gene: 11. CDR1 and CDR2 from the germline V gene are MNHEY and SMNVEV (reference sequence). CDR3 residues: CASSGRTSGRQFTYEQYF. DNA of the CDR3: TGTGCCAGCAGTGGGAGGACTAGCGGGAGGCAGTTTACCTACGAGCAGTACTTC.

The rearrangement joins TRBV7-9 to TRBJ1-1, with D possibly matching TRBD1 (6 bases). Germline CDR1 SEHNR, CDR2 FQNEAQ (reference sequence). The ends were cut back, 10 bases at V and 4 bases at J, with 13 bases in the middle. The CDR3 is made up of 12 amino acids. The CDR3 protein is CATTIQGTEAFF. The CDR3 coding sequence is TGTGCCACCACGATACAGGGCACTGAAGCTTTCTTT.

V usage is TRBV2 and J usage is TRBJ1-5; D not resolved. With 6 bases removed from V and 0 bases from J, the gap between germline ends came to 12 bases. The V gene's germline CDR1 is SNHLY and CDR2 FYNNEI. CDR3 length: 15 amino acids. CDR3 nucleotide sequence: TGTGCCAGCAGCGGCGGAGAGTATAGCAATCAGCCCCAGCATTTT. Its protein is CASSGGEYSNQPQHF.

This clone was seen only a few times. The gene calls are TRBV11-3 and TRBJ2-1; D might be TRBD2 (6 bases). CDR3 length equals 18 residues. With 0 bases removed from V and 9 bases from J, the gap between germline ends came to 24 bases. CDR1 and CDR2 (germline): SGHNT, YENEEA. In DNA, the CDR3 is TGTGCCAGCAGCTTAGATCAGGGCGGGACCACCGCCGGGAGTGAGCAGTTCTTC. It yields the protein CASSLDQGGTTAGSEQFF. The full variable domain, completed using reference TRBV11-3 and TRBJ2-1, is EAGVVQSPRYKIIEKKQPVAFWCNPISGHNTLYWYLQNLGQGPELLIRYENEEAVDDSQLPKDRFSAERLKGVDSTLKIQPAELGDSAVYLCASSLDQGGTTAGSEQFFGPGTRLTVL.

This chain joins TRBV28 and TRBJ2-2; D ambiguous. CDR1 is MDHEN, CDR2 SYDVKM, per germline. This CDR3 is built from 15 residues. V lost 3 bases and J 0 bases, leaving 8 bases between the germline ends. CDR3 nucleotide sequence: TGTGCCAGCAGTTTCAGGCTGTCGAACACCGGGGAGCTGTTTTTT. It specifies CASSFRLSNTGELFF.

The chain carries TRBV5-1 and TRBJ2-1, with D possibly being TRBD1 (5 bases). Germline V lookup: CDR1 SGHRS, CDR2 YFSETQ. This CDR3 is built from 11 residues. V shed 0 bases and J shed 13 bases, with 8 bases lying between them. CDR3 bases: TGCGCCAGCAGCTTGGGTGGACAACAGTTCTTC. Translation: CASSLGGQQFF. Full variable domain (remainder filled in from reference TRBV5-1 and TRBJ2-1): KAGVTQTPRYLIKTRGQQVTLSCSPISGHRSVSWYQQTPGQGLQFLFEYFSETQRNKGNFPGRFSGRQFSNSRSEMNVSTLELGDSALYLCASSLGGQQFFGPGTRLTVL.

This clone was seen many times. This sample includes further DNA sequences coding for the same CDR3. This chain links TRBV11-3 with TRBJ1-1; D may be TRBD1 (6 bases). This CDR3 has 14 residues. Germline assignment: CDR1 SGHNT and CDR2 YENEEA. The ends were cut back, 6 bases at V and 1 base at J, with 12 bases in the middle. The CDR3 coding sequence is TGTGCCAGCAGTCCCGGCAGGGGGAACACTGAAGCTTTCTTT. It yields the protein CASSPGRGNTEAFF. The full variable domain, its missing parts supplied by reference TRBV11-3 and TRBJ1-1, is EAGVVQSPRYKIIEKKQPVAFWCNPISGHNTLYWYLQNLGQGPELLIRYENEEAVDDSQLPKDRFSAERLKGVDSTLKIQPAELGDSAVYLCASSPGRGNTEAFFGQGTRLTVV.

CDR3 region: CAWSTALGTGELFF. The CDR3 DNA sequence: TGTGCCTGGAGTACAGCCTTGGGCACCGGGGAGCTGTTTTTT. The chain recombines TRBV30 with TRBJ2-2; D remains ambiguous. This CDR3 comprises 14 residues. CDR1 GTSNPN and CDR2 SVGIG come from the germline V gene (reference sequence). Trimming cost V 2 bases and J 4 bases, with 11 bases left between them.

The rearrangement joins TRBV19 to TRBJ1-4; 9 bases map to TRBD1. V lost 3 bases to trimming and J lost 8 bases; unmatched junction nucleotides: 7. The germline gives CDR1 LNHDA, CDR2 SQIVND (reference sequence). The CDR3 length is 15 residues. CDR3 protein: CASSIPGTGREKLFF. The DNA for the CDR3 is TGTGCCAGTAGTATCCCCGGGACAGGGCGCGAAAAACTGTTTTTT.

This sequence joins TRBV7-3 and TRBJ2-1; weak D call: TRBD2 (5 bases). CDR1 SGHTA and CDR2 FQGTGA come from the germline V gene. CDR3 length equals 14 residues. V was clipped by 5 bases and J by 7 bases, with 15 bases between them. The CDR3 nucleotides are TGTGCCAGCAGCCCCTACCTTGGCGGGAATGAGCAGTTCTTC. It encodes CASSPYLGGNEQFF.

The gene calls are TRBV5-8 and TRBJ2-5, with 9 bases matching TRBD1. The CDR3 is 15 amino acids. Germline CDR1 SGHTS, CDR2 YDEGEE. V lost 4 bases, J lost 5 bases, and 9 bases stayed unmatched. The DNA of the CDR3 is TGTGCCAGCAGCAAGGGACAGGGATTTCGGGAGACCCAGTACTTC. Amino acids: CASSKGQGFRETQYF.

The CDR3 DNA reads as TGTGCCACCAGTGACCCCAATACTAATGAAAAACTGTTTTTT. Translation: CATSDPNTNEKLFF. The rearrangement uses TRBV24-1 and TRBJ1-4; D not resolved. Germline loops: CDR1 KGHDR, CDR2 SFDVKD. V dropped 4 bases and J dropped 2 bases, with 7 bases sitting between them. The CDR3 contains 14 residues.

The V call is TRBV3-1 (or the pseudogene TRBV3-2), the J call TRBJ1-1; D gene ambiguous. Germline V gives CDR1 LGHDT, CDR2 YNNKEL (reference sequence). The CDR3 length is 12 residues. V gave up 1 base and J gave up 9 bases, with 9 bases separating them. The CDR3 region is CASSQVGRKAFF. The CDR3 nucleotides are TGTGCCAGCAGCCAAGTTGGCAGAAAAGCTTTCTTT.

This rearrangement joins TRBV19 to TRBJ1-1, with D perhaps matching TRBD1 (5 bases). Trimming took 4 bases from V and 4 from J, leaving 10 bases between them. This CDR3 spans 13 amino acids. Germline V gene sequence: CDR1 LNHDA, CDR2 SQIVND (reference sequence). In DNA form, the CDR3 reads TGTGCCAGTAGTAGCGACAGTGGCACTGAAGCTTTCTTT. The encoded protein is CASSSDSGTEAFF.

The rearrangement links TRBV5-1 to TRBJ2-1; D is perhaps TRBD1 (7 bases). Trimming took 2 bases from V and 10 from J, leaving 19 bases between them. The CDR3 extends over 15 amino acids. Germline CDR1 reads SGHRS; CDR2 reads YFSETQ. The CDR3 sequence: CASSLGQGGDWEQFF. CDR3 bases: TGCGCCAGCAGCTTAGGTCAGGGGGGTGATTGGGAGCAGTTCTTC.

DNA for the CDR3: TGCGCCAGCAGCTTGGCTCCAGGACAGGGGTTCAACGAGCAGTACTTC. Amino acid sequence: CASSLAPGQGFNEQYF. This rearrangement joins TRBV5-1 to TRBJ2-7; 9 bases fit TRBD1. V dropped 0 bases and J dropped 5; count of bases not matched to a gene: 9. From germline, CDR1 is SGHRS and CDR2 YFSETQ. CDR3 length: 16 residues.

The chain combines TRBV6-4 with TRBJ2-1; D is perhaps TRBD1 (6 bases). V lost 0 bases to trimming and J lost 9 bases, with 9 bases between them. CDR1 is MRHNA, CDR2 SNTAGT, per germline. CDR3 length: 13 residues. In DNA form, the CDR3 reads TGTGCCAGCAGTGACTCCAGGGGATCTGAGCAGTTCTTC. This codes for CASSDSRGSEQFF.

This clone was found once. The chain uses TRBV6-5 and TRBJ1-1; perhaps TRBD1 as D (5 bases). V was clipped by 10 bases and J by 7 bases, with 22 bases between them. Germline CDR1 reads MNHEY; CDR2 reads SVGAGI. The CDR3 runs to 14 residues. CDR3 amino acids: CATHIERGGIEAFF. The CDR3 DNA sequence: TGTGCCACACATATCGAACGGGGGGGAATTGAAGCTTTCTTT.

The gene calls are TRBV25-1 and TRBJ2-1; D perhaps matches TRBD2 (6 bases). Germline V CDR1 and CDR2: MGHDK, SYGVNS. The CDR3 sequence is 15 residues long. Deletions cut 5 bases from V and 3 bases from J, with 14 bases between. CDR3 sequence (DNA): TGTGCCAGCAGTAACCAGCGGGCTGACTACAATGAGCAGTTCTTC. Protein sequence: CASSNQRADYNEQFF.